The 11 T cell receptor beta chains below all came from one sample that was sequenced in a study of response to subunit inactivated influenza vaccine. TCRdb fed the RT-PCR reads into MiXCR, producing one record per CDR3 protein. Of under 850,000 distinct CDR3 sequences in the sample, approximately 17% were seen once. The sequencing here drew on PBMCs from blood, taken around 5 days after vaccination. The source of these receptors is a middle-aged man who received an inactivated influenza vaccine.

DNA for the CDR3: TGCAGCGTTGAAGGGACAGGGAGCCTCTACGAGCAGTACTTC. Translation: CSVEGTGSLYEQYF. The rearrangement uses TRBV29-1 and TRBJ2-7, with TRBD1 identical over 8 bases. The ends lost 1 base at V and 3 bases at J; junction bases unmatched: 5. This CDR3 is 14 amino acids long. CDR1 is SQVTM and CDR2 is ANQGSEA in the germline V gene.

The V and J genes are TRBV20-1 and TRBJ2-3, with TRBD1 matching over 7 bases. CDR1 is DFQATT, CDR2 SNEGSKA, per germline (reference sequence). Losses at the gene ends were 2 bases for V and 1 base for J; bases not matched to a gene: 6. The length of the CDR3 is 15 residues. The chain's CDR3 is CSARITGDRTDTQYF. The CDR3 DNA is TGCAGTGCTAGAATCACAGGGGATCGCACAGATACGCAGTATTTT.

This clonotype was seen just once. The rearrangement joins TRBV4-1 to TRBJ2-5; the D is unclear. CDR1 is MGHRA, CDR2 YSYEKL, per germline. V dropped 5 bases and J dropped 5 bases, with 21 bases sitting between them. The CDR3 runs to 16 residues. CDR3 nucleotide sequence: TGCGCCAGCAGCTATCGGCTCGATTCAACCGTGGAGACCCAGTACTTC. Encoded protein: CASSYRLDSTVETQYF.

The chain recombines TRBV28 with TRBJ2-7, with 7 bases matching TRBD2. After removal of 7 bases from V and 2 bases from J, the junction contained 8 bases not matched to a gene. Germline values: CDR1 MDHEN, CDR2 SYDVKM. The CDR3 length is 14 residues. CDR3 protein: CASKTAGSAYEQYF. CDR3 sequence (DNA): TGTGCCAGCAAAACAGCGGGAAGTGCCTACGAGCAGTACTTC. Filled out from reference TRBV28 and TRBJ2-7, the complete variable domain reads DVKVTQSSRYLVKRTGEKVFLECVQDMDHENMFWYRQDPGLGLRLIYFSYDVKMKEKGDIPEGYSVSREKKERFSLILESASTNQTSMYLCASKTAGSAYEQYFGPGTRLTVT.

The chain combines TRBV7-6 with TRBJ2-1; 8 positions agree with TRBD2. The germline V gene encodes CDR1 SGHVS and CDR2 FNYEAQ. V was pared by 5 bases and J by 5 bases, with 17 bases of the junction left unmatched. This CDR3 is built from 18 residues. The CDR3 region is CASSGYPGTSGRNNEQFF. In DNA, the CDR3 is TGTGCCAGCAGCGGGTACCCCGGGACTAGTGGAAGAAACAATGAGCAGTTCTTC.

The J gene is TRBJ1-2, the V gene TRBV28; D might be TRBD1 (5 bases). Trimming shortened V by 2 bases and J by 2 bases, and 12 bases separated the two germline ends. The CDR3 is 15 amino acids. Germline V gives CDR1 MDHEN, CDR2 SYDVKM. As DNA, the CDR3 is TGTGCCAGCAGTTTACTCCGGGGGGAGAACTATGGCTACACCTTC. Translating gives CASSLLRGENYGYTF.

This clonotype has a handful of counts. The J gene is TRBJ2-7, the V gene TRBV15; 10 positions agree with TRBD1. The V segment lost 4 bases and the J segment 5 bases; nucleotides outside the gene matches: 5. The CDR3 has 14 residues. Germline CDR1 LNHNV, CDR2 YYDKDF (reference sequence). CDR3 in amino acids: CATSMTGGPHEQYF. The CDR3 region has the DNA TGTGCCACCAGCATGACAGGGGGCCCCCACGAGCAGTACTTC.

This sequence joins TRBV6-1 and TRBJ2-7, with 7 bases identical to TRBD2. Germline assignment: CDR1 MNHNS and CDR2 SASEGT. After removal of 6 bases from V and 1 base from J, the junction contained 6 bases not matched to a gene. The CDR3 covers 14 residues. The CDR3 DNA is TGTGCCAGCAGGGGTTGGGAGGGATCCTACGAGCAGTACTTC. It is translated as CASRGWEGSYEQYF.

This clonotype has a count of ten or more. The rearrangement joins TRBV7-2 to TRBJ2-3, with D maybe TRBD1 (6 bases). Trimming cost V 1 base and J 6 bases, with 11 bases left between them. This CDR3 region has 14 residues. Germline CDR1 and CDR2: SGHTA and FQGNSA. The CDR3 nucleotides read TGTGCCAGCAGCTTAGGGGGGCGAGTGGATACGCAGTATTTT. Translating gives CASSLGGRVDTQYF.

The chain couples TRBV2 to TRBJ2-3; 8 nucleotides align to TRBD1. This CDR3 has 11 residues. Losses at the gene ends were 10 bases for V and 10 bases for J; bases not matched to a gene: 7. Germline loops: CDR1 SNHLY, CDR2 FYNNEI. As DNA, the CDR3 is TGTGCCACCGGACAGGGAAGGGCGCAGTATTTT. Translating gives CATGQGRAQYF.

This clonotype was recorded a few times. V and J are TRBV12-3 or TRBV12-4 and TRBJ1-1; no clear D gene. Trimming pared 1 base from V and 0 bases from J, leaving 6 bases between. The CDR3 is 14 residues long. The CDR3 DNA reads TGTGCCAGCAGTTTAGGTAGCCTGAACACTGAAGCTTTCTTT. Encoded protein: CASSLGSLNTEAFF.